This T cell receptor beta chain was observed in a study of CD8 T cells in Susac syndrome. The RNA, about 0.45 to 1 ug, was put through reverse transcription using random hexamers. Each CDR3 protein gets one entry after TCRdb re-called the immunoSEQ multiplex PCR reads with MiXCR. Of around 140,000 distinct CDR3 sequences listed, roughly 95% were seen once; the top ten hold about 0.076%. High-throughput TCR beta sequencing covered peripheral CD8+ and CD4+ T cells. FACS was used to enrich TEMRA cells, whereas the CD8+ and CD4+ T cells were obtained by negative isolation. This clonotype came up a few times. Germline CDR1 KGHDR, CDR2 SFDVKD. V lost 10 bases, J lost 0 bases, and 2 bases stayed unmatched. The CDR3 runs 13 residues.

V and J are TRBV24-1 and TRBJ2-3; 8 bases are shared with TRBD1. Sequencing was carried out using CD4+ T cells from PBMCs. The sequence was collected from a human donor in good health. In nucleotides, the CDR3 is TGTGCCACTGGGACAGGAAGCACAGATACGCAGTATTTT. It codes for CATGTGSTDTQYF.